This TCR beta chain appears in the sequencing data of a study of blood T cell repertoires in COVID-19. Study in general: Sites across the United States, Italy and Spain contributed samples from acute and convalescent COVID-19.

This CDR3 has 15 residues. The germline V gene encodes CDR1 SGHAT and CDR2 FQDESV (reference sequence). Deletions cut 1 base from V and 0 bases from J, with 7 bases between. This clone has more than one count but fewer than ten. As processed by the authors: Amplifying reference gene primers gave estimates of nucleated cell counts. Sequenced by immunoSEQ multiplex PCR; TCRdb stores in-frame clones only, minus some. That table furnishes V, J and clone size, whereas the DNA furnished D and trimming. The repertoire holds roughly 250,000 clones, with roughly 84% as singletons. Followed longitudinally, the Seattle patients had been enrolled during active infection.

The TCR sequence derives from a human donor with COVID-19, enrolled during active disease. The donor label of this sample is uncertain. V and J are TRBV11-1 and TRBJ2-1, with D possibly being TRBD1 (5 bases). Specimen: peripheral blood. The CDR3 DNA sequence: TGTGCCAGCAGCTTAGACAGGAGCTCCTACAATGAGCAGTTCTTC. This gives the protein CASSLDRSSYNEQFF.